These 8 T cell receptor beta chains originate from one sample sequenced in a study of T cell responses to AZD1222 COVID-19 vaccine (dated by TCRdb to about 2021). Receptors were amplified or captured by the immunoSEQ multiplex PCR assay. Drawn from immuneACCESS, this table holds only the in-frame rearrangements with V and J called that TCRdb kept. Clones are partly lost; checked studies trace under half to an unresolved V gene and leave the rest unexplained. The table for this sample lists fewer than 150,000 clones; 88% of them were counted only once. Approximately 3.4% of the sample lies in the top ten. This specimen's time point label, interpreted: about 28 days (+/-7) after the second vaccine dose. Sequencing used peripheral blood, obtained 28 days after the second AZD1222 dose. These receptor sequences come from an adult who received the AZD1222 COVID-19 vaccine.

The chain employs TRBV29-1 and TRBJ2-7; perhaps TRBD2 as D (7 bases). This CDR3 comprises 14 residues. Deletions cut 6 bases from V and 1 base from J, with 16 bases between. Germline V gives CDR1 SQVTM, CDR2 ANQGSEA. This CDR3 is CSVGGGTASYEQYF. DNA for the CDR3: TGCAGCGTGGGGGGGGGCACCGCGTCCTACGAGCAGTACTTC.

The CDR3 spells CASRSGTGRGKAFF. The CDR3 DNA follows: TGTGCCAGCAGAAGCGGAACGGGGCGGGGGAAAGCTTTCTTT. J is TRBJ1-1 and V is TRBV2; D might be TRBD1 (5 bases). Trimming stripped 6 bases from V and 9 bases from J, with 20 bases between. The V gene's germline CDR1 is SNHLY and CDR2 FYNNEI. The CDR3 covers 14 residues.

J is TRBJ1-2 and V is TRBV14; D is ambiguous. Per the germline V gene, CDR1 is SGHDN and CDR2 is FVKESK. The V gene lost 0 bases and the J gene lost 0 bases, with 11 bases spanning the gap. The CDR3 runs 16 residues. The CDR3 nucleotides are TGTGCCAGCAGCCAAGATCTTGGTCGATCTAACTATGGCTACACCTTC. Its translation: CASSQDLGRSNYGYTF.

The rearrangement uses TRBV5-1 and TRBJ1-4; 10 nucleotides align to TRBD1. There are 14 residues in the CDR3. CDR1 and CDR2 (germline): SGHRS, YFSETQ. V shed 3 bases, J shed 7 bases, and the junction held 3 bases outside the gene matches. The CDR3 loop is CASSSGQGGEKLFF. As DNA, the CDR3 is TGCGCCAGCAGCTCCGGACAGGGGGGTGAAAAACTGTTTTTT.

The rearrangement links TRBV19 to TRBJ2-1; D is ambiguous. Trimming removed 3 bases at V and 1 base at J, with 4 bases between. This CDR3 comprises 13 residues. Germline lookup yields CDR1 LNHDA and CDR2 SQIVND (reference sequence). The CDR3 region has the DNA TGTGCCAGTAGTATGGGGTCCTACAATGAGCAGTTCTTC. Translated: CASSMGSYNEQFF.

This clone was observed once. The CDR3 reads CASSLGTSGGPLGTQYF. CDR3 DNA: TGTGCCAGCAGCCTAGGGACTAGCGGGGGGCCCCTTGGGACCCAGTACTTC. J is TRBJ2-5 and V is TRBV11-2, with 15 bases identical to TRBD2. The CDR3 covers 17 residues. CDR1 and CDR2 from the germline V gene are SGHAT and FQNNGV. V was clipped by 5 bases and J by 7 bases; unmatched bases: 11.

V gene TRBV18 combines with J gene TRBJ2-7, with 7 bases aligning to TRBD2. J gave up 3 bases and V 4 bases, and 3 bases lay outside the gene matches. CDR1 KGHSH and CDR2 LQKENI come from the germline V gene. This CDR3 comprises 13 residues. The CDR3 nucleotides read TGTGCCAGCTCACGGGGGGGTGGCTACGAGCAGTACTTC. Amino acid sequence: CASSRGGGYEQYF. The variable domain in full, with the rest retrieved from reference TRBV18 and TRBJ2-7, is NAGVMQNPRHLVRRRGQEARLRCSPMKGHSHVYWYRQLPEEGLKFMVYLQKENIIDESGMPKERFSAEFPKEGPSILRIQQVVRGDSAAYFCASSRGGGYEQYFGPGTRLTVT.

The rearrangement uses TRBV7-3 and TRBJ2-7; D uncertain. V lost 6 bases, J lost 6 bases, and 21 bases lay in between. The CDR3 sequence is 15 residues long. Germline loops: CDR1 SGHTA, CDR2 FQGTGA. Here the CDR3 DNA reads TGTGCCAGCAGTGTATCGTTCGGAGACGGCAGCGAGCAGTACTTC. Its translation: CASSVSFGDGSEQYF. Supplemented by reference TRBV7-3 and TRBJ2-7, the full variable domain reads GAGVSQTPSNKVTEKGKYVELRCDPISGHTALYWYRQSLGQGPEFLIYFQGTGAADDSGLPNDRFFAVRPEGSVSTLKIQRTERGDSAVYLCASSVSFGDGSEQYFGPGTRLTVT.